The present TCR beta chain was sequenced within a study of control samples from healthy donors and cancer patients. Measured with immunoSEQ multiplex PCR; TCRdb has only the in-frame clones, and not every one. Of 120,000 or so clones detected, around 87% appear once; the ten largest clones hold 2.5% to 3.5%. Trimming removed 1 base from V and 6 bases from J, with 9 bases in between. From germline, CDR1 is LNHDA and CDR2 SQIVND (reference sequence). There are 14 residues in the CDR3. The rearrangement links TRBV19 to TRBJ2-2; perhaps TRBD1 as D (6 bases). Specimen: blood. The sequence came from a man aged 60-69 years in good health. CDR3 sequence reads: CASSIGRGPGELFF. The CDR3 nucleotides read TGTGCCAGTAGTATAGGCAGGGGCCCCGGGGAGCTGTTTTTT.